This TCR beta chain was captured in a study of T cell changes during pregnancy in multiple sclerosis. This clone was seen more than once but under ten times. Sequencing used immunoSEQ multiplex PCR; TCRdb keeps in-frame clones, though not all of them. Among more than 35,000 clones listed, 91% were seen once. J lost 7 bases, V lost 4 bases, and 12 bases had no gene match. Germline V lookup: CDR1 MDHEN, CDR2 SYDVKM. The CDR3 spans 17 residues. The chain joins TRBV28 to TRBJ2-7; 14 nucleotides agree with TRBD2. The sequencing used CD4+ T cells from peripheral blood mononuclear cells, collected in the third trimester of pregnancy. This receptor was identified in a female donor in good health, enrolled as a control in a pregnancy study. As DNA, the CDR3 is TGTGCCAGCAGTTCGCTATGGACTAGCGGGAGGATTGGGGAGCAGTACTTC. It yields the protein CASSSLWTSGRIGEQYF.